Detailed here is one T cell receptor beta chain. The data derive from a study of T cells in tuberculosis. The data were produced by immunoSEQ multiplex PCR, yet TCRdb's version contains in-frame clones alone and is incomplete. There are 6,500 to 8,000 clones in the sample; just under 95% occur only once, and about 9.9% lies in the top ten. This receptor was obtained from an adult with tuberculosis. The sample comprised PBMCs.

The CDR3 DNA sequence: TGTGCCATCGGAGGTTCATCGGGAGCGCGAACCTACGAGCAGTACTTC. Its translation: CAIGGSSGARTYEQYF. This rearrangement joins TRBV10-3 to TRBJ2-7; weak D call: TRBD2 (6 bases). V lost 8 bases and J lost 2, with 22 bases in between. This CDR3 contains 16 residues. Germline CDR1 ENHRY, CDR2 SYGVKD.